A selection of T cell receptor beta chains follows, all from one sample in a study of T cell repertoires in cytomegalovirus infection. Using its own MiXCR run on the reads, TCRdb lists one record per CDR3 protein. This table has approximately 990,000 distinct CDR3 sequences, around a third appearing once. These receptors have no identified antigens. Here the sequenced sample was cultured CD8+ T cells from PBMCs, taken from culture after CMV antigen stimulation. Receptors originate from a human donor in good health (CMV status not recorded). Some clones in this sample may be carry-over from other donors' samples. Both conserved end residues are part of each CDR3. A D gene is named only where the DNA matches it firmly. Clone size is given for some rows only: seen once, a few or many times, or a class if the clone is expanded.

v_call	d_call	clone_size	j_call	cdr3_aa	cdr3_nt
TRBV12-5	TRBD1	-	TRBJ1-2	CASGFSLGDSTNYGYTF	TGTGCTAGTGGTTTCTCTCTGGGGGACAGTACTAACTATGGCTACACCTTC
TRBV27	-	-	TRBJ1-1	CASSLQDQNTEAFF	TGTGCCAGCAGTTTACAAGACCAGAACACTGAAGCTTTCTTT
TRBV10-3	TRBD2	-	TRBJ2-2	CAISDPEGRRGAFNTGELFF	TGTGCCATCAGTGACCCGGAGGGACGGCGGGGGGCCTTTAACACCGGGGAGCTGTTTTTT
TRBV6-2/TRBV6-3	TRBD1	few	TRBJ2-1	CASSYSPGQGGSYNEQFF	TGTGCCAGCAGTTACTCACCGGGACAGGGCGGCTCCTACAATGAGCAGTTCTTC
TRBV18	-	few	TRBJ1-5	CASSPRERDSNQPQHF	TGTGCCAGCTCACCACGGGAAAGGGATAGCAATCAGCCCCAGCATTTT
TRBV27	-	few	TRBJ2-1	CASRLQGPGYNEQFF	TGTGCCAGCCGTTTACAGGGTCCGGGGTACAATGAGCAGTTCTTC
TRBV7-8	TRBD1	-	TRBJ2-1	CASSGGQAPNSYNEQFF	TGTGCCAGCAGCGGCGGACAGGCCCCCAACTCCTACAATGAGCAGTTCTTC
TRBV12-3/TRBV12-4	-	-	TRBJ1-2	CASSFPAKVNYGYTF	TGTGCCAGCAGTTTTCCAGCGAAAGTTAACTATGGCTACACCTTC
TRBV19	-	-	TRBJ1-2	CASSLFLPYGYTF	TGTGCCAGTAGCCTCTTTCTTCCCTATGGCTACACCTTC
TRBV9	-	-	TRBJ1-2	CASTEPGEGYTF	TGTGCCAGCACAGAACCAGGTGAAGGCTACACCTTC
TRBV6-5	TRBD1	few	TRBJ1-2	CASSDLGQPYGYTF	TGTGCCAGCAGTGACTTGGGACAGCCTTATGGCTACACCTTC
TRBV4-3	TRBD1	few	TRBJ1-2	CASSRGTGHGYTF	TGCGCCAGCAGCCGTGGGACAGGACATGGCTACACCTTC
TRBV19	TRBD2	-	TRBJ2-1	CASRPPRLAGDYNEQFF	TGTGCCAGTAGACCTCCGAGACTAGCGGGGGACTACAATGAGCAGTTCTTC
TRBV7-8	-	few	TRBJ2-1	CASSFTTHEQFF	TGTGCCAGCAGCTTCACCACTCATGAGCAGTTCTTC
TRBV3-1	TRBD1	-	TRBJ2-1	CASSQWKGQPYNEQFF	TGTGCCAGCAGCCAATGGAAGGGACAGCCCTACAATGAGCAGTTCTTC
TRBV6-2/TRBV6-3	-	-	TRBJ1-5	CASSYPPRGSNQPQHF	TGTGCCAGCAGTTACCCCCCGAGGGGGAGCAATCAGCCCCAGCATTTT
TRBV27	TRBD1	-	TRBJ2-2	CASSWEQGSTGELFF	TGTGCCAGCAGTTGGGAACAGGGGTCCACCGGGGAGCTGTTTTTT
TRBV6-1	-	-	TRBJ1-2	CASKPPGAGLANYGYTF	TGTGCCAGCAAACCACCCGGGGCGGGGTTAGCTAACTATGGCTACACCTTC
TRBV10-3	-	-	TRBJ1-2	CAVRDTHGYTF	TGTGCCGTCCGGGACACACATGGCTACACCTTC
TRBV2	-	-	TRBJ2-7	CATATSRESSYEQYF	TGTGCCACTGCAACCTCCAGGGAAAGCTCCTACGAGCAGTACTTC
TRBV4-3	-	few	TRBJ2-6	CASSQDRPRGPESGANVLTF	TGCGCCAGCAGCCAAGATCGGCCCAGGGGCCCGGAGTCTGGGGCCAACGTCCTGACTTTC
TRBV12-3/TRBV12-4	-	few	TRBJ1-5	CASSLSLTTTYSNQPQHF	TGTGCCAGCAGTTTGTCACTGACAACGACTTATAGCAATCAGCCCCAGCATTTT
TRBV7-9	-	-	TRBJ2-1	CASSPGLGALFGYNEQFF	TGTGCCAGCAGCCCCGGGTTAGGGGCCCTCTTCGGGTACAATGAGCAGTTCTTC
TRBV20-1	TRBD2	few	TRBJ2-1	CSAGEGLAGGFFSYNEQFF	TGCAGTGCTGGGGAGGGACTAGCGGGGGGGTTCTTCTCCTACAATGAGCAGTTCTTC
TRBV4-1	TRBD2	many	TRBJ2-1	CASSQDNSGGANEQFF	TGCGCCAGCAGCCAAGATAATAGCGGGGGGGCTAATGAGCAGTTCTTC
TRBV4-1	-	-	TRBJ2-3	CASSQKNRDDHTDTQYF	TGCGCCAGCAGCCAAAAGAACAGGGACGACCACACAGATACGCAGTATTTT
TRBV28	-	many	TRBJ1-1	CASSPERGGTVNTEAFF	TGTGCCAGCAGTCCGGAACGGGGGGGGACGGTGAACACTGAAGCTTTCTTT
TRBV7-8	-	-	TRBJ1-5	CASSRLGDQPQHF	TGTGCCAGCAGCCGCCTGGGGGATCAGCCCCAGCATTTT
TRBV19	-	once	TRBJ2-3	CATRGANTDTQYF	TGTGCCACCAGGGGAGCTAACACAGATACGCAGTATTTT
TRBV7-2	TRBD1	few	TRBJ1-5	CASSPGTGFNQPQHF	TGTGCCAGCAGCCCCGGGACAGGGTTCAATCAGCCCCAGCATTTT
TRBV10-3	-	few	TRBJ2-3	CAIRTLSSGTDTQYF	TGTGCCATCAGGACCCTTTCCTCCGGCACAGATACGCAGTATTTT
TRBV27	TRBD2	-	TRBJ2-3	CASSLLAGGLTFRTDTQYF	TGTGCCAGCAGTCTACTAGCGGGGGGCCTGACCTTTCGCACAGATACGCAGTATTTT
TRBV7-6	-	-	TRBJ2-3	CASSFEGFTDTQYF	TGTGCCAGCAGCTTCGAGGGGTTCACAGATACGCAGTATTTT
TRBV6-1	TRBD2	few	TRBJ2-1	CASSFSTSGVYNEQFF	TGTGCCAGCAGTTTTTCGACTAGCGGGGTTTACAATGAGCAGTTCTTC
TRBV9	-	-	TRBJ2-1	CASNPGVSRNEQFF	TGTGCCAGCAACCCGGGTGTTTCCAGGAATGAGCAGTTCTTC
TRBV7-6	-	many	TRBJ2-1	CASSFRPSNEQFF	TGTGCCAGCAGCTTCCGCCCCAGCAATGAGCAGTTCTTC
TRBV4-1	TRBD1	many	TRBJ2-5	CASSQDRGLQETQYF	TGTGCCAGCAGCCAGGACAGGGGGTTGCAAGAGACCCAGTACTTC
TRBV13	-	few	TRBJ1-2	CASSLSPAPGIGDEDYTF	TGTGCCAGCAGCTTATCTCCGGCCCCGGGGATTGGCGACGAGGATTACACCTTC
TRBV7-8	-	few	TRBJ2-7	CASRPPDTSYEQYF	TGTGCCAGCAGGCCCCCCGACACCTCCTACGAGCAGTACTTC